The 13 T cell receptor beta chains in this list originate from one sample, sequenced in a study of shared clonotypes between healthy human individuals. Some clones are missing from TCRdb's copy, which holds only in-frame ones; the method was immunoSEQ multiplex PCR. The sample holds around 1 million clones, around three quarters seen once. The sample consisted of memory CD4+ T cells sorted from blood. Subset here: CD45RA-negative fraction. These receptors came from a young man in good health.

With respect to this clone: The sample carries other DNA sequences with the same CDR3. V is TRBV5-1 and J is TRBJ2-7; D ambiguous. Germline loops: CDR1 SGHRS, CDR2 YFSETQ. CDR3 length: 14 residues. Trimming took off 0 bases at V and 2 bases at J, with 9 bases between the two ends. In DNA, the CDR3 is TGCGCCAGCAGCTTGGATGGCGGAGCCTACGAGCAGTACTTC. It codes for CASSLDGGAYEQYF.

With regard to this clone: Other DNA sequences within the sample encode an identical CDR3. The chain uses TRBV5-1 and TRBJ1-2; 10 nucleotides line up with TRBD1. J was trimmed by 5 bases and V by 4 bases; bases with no gene match: 5. This CDR3 region has 14 residues. Germline CDR1 SGHRS, CDR2 YFSETQ. As DNA, the CDR3 is TGCGCCAGCAGCCCGGGACAGGGGAGGTATGGCTACACCTTC. Translation gives CASSPGQGRYGYTF.

There are a few counts of this clone. This chain connects TRBV5-1 to TRBJ1-1, with TRBD1 matching over 7 bases. Germline V gene lookup returns CDR1 SGHRS and CDR2 YFSETQ. This CDR3 spans 13 amino acids. The junction had 2 bases not matched to a gene; V was cut back by 5 bases and J by 1 base. The CDR3 nucleotides read TGCGCCAGCAGTGGACAGGAGAACACTGAAGCTTTCTTT. It translates to CASSGQENTEAFF.

The chain is built from TRBV5-1 and TRBJ2-5; tentatively, D is TRBD1 (6 bases). With 4 bases removed from V and 2 bases from J, the gap between germline ends came to 12 bases. CDR3 length: 14 amino acids. Germline CDR1 and CDR2: SGHRS and YFSETQ. CDR3 region: CASSPDSPQETQYF. The CDR3 DNA reads TGCGCCAGCAGCCCGGACAGCCCGCAAGAGACCCAGTACTTC.

This clone turned up a few times. V usage is TRBV28 and J usage is TRBJ1-1, with D hard to call. Germline lookup yields CDR1 MDHEN and CDR2 SYDVKM. V lost 5 bases and J lost 1, with 8 bases in between. The CDR3 extends over 13 amino acids. CDR3 region: CASSTPRNTEAFF. DNA of the CDR3: TGTGCCAGCAGTACACCGAGGAACACTGAAGCTTTCTTT.

CDR3 protein: CASSQTGQGTDTQYF. The CDR3 DNA follows: TGTGCCAGCTCACAGACGGGACAGGGCACAGATACGCAGTATTTT. J is TRBJ2-3 and V is TRBV18, with TRBD1 matching over 8 bases. Germline CDR1 is KGHSH and CDR2 is LQKENI. The CDR3 has 15 residues. J lost 1 base, V lost 4 bases, and 4 bases had no gene match.

V is TRBV15 and J is TRBJ1-6; D remains ambiguous. Trimming removed 0 bases at V and 5 bases at J, with 11 bases between. The CDR3 runs to 16 residues. The V gene's germline CDR1 is LNHNV and CDR2 YYDKDF (reference sequence). CDR3 sequence reads: CATSRDRQADNSPLHF. The CDR3 DNA reads as TGTGCCACCAGCAGAGATAGGCAGGCCGATAATTCACCCCTCCACTTT.

The chain employs TRBV6-1 and TRBJ2-7; no clear D. The CDR3 has 12 amino acids. CDR1 and CDR2 (germline): MNHNS, SASEGT. V lost 5 bases to trimming and J lost 6 bases, with 11 bases between them. As DNA, the CDR3 is TGTGCCAGCAGTTATACTTTGAGCGAGCAGTACTTC. Translating gives CASSYTLSEQYF.

The chain links TRBV7-9 to TRBJ1-4; the match to TRBD1 covers 8 bases. V lost 2 bases, J lost 7 bases, and 0 bases stayed unmatched. The CDR3 consists of 13 residues. Germline loops: CDR1 SEHNR, CDR2 FQNEAQ (reference sequence). The DNA of the CDR3 is TGTGCCAGCAGCTTACAGGGGGCTGAAAAACTGTTTTTT. It specifies CASSLQGAEKLFF.

This chain connects TRBV6-5 to TRBJ2-7; D might be TRBD1 (5 bases). From germline, CDR1 is MNHEY and CDR2 SVGAGI. The CDR3 spans 12 residues. V lost 6 bases, J lost 0 bases, and 6 bases lay in between. DNA for the CDR3: TGTGCCAGCAGCAGGGCCTCCTACGAGCAGTACTTC. Translated, it gives CASSRASYEQYF.

The chain carries TRBV5-1 and TRBJ2-5; weak D call: TRBD2 (6 bases). The CDR3 consists of 14 residues. Trimming removed 0 bases at V and 3 bases at J, with 9 bases between. The germline V gene encodes CDR1 SGHRS and CDR2 YFSETQ. CDR3 in amino acids: CASSLGRGEETQYF. The CDR3 DNA reads TGCGCCAGCAGCTTGGGGCGGGGTGAAGAGACCCAGTACTTC.

The V gene is TRBV6-5, the J gene TRBJ1-6, with 10 nucleotides matching TRBD1. Germline V gene data show CDR1 as MNHEY and CDR2 as SVGAGI. This CDR3 is built from 16 residues. Trimming took 0 bases from V and 6 from J; bases not matched to a gene: 2. The CDR3 spells CASSYSGDRGNSPLHF. CDR3 sequence (DNA): TGTGCCAGCAGTTACTCGGGGGACAGGGGTAATTCACCCCTCCACTTT.

V gene TRBV6-5 combines with J gene TRBJ1-6, with TRBD1 matching 9 bases. The germline CDR1 and CDR2 sequences are MNHEY and SVGAGI. Losses at the gene ends were 6 bases for V and 7 bases for J; bases not matched to a gene: 4. The CDR3 consists of 14 residues. DNA for the CDR3: TGTGCCAGCAGGTCCGGGACAGGGAATTCACCCCTCCACTTT. Its translation is CASRSGTGNSPLHF.